This T cell receptor (beta chain) is drawn from a study of regulatory T cells in long-lasting Graves disease. Study results and caveats: It was in persistent disease that TRBV28, TRBJ1-2 and TRBJ2-5 were favored. Shared public clonotypes totalled 2,741 in persistent patients, compared with around 880 in new patients.

As for this clonotype: Its specificity is unknown.

HTBI primers from iRepertoire and Arm-PCR of CDR3 regions yielded the TCR beta libraries. TCRdb called the multiplex PCR reads again in MiXCR, with one record for every CDR3 protein. The sample carries hundreds of thousands of distinct CDR3 sequences, around 30% recorded once. The time point is: persistent/refractory GD, antithyroid drugs over 5 years with positive TRAb. Generation of the TCR library employed RNA extracted from PBMCs. Patients were enrolled at an endocrinology department in Xi'an, China. Staff took around 9 milliliters of peripheral blood and put it into EDTA tubes. There are 16 residues in the CDR3. Germline V gene sequence: CDR1 MNHEY, CDR2 SMNVEV (reference sequence). V lost 5 bases and J lost 4; bases outside the gene matches: 13.

Sequenced here: peripheral blood mononuclear cells (PBMCs), sampled when the disease was refractory, from a patient treated with antithyroid drugs. The chain is built from TRBV27 and TRBJ1-1, with 7 bases identical to TRBD1. The receptor was derived from a female donor with Graves disease. The CDR3 region has the DNA TGTGCCAGCAGTGCCTCCAGGGGGGTGGTCTTCACTGAAGCTTTCTTT. Its translation: CASSASRGVVFTEAFF.